These T cell receptor beta chains were read from a single sample in a study of cytomegalovirus exposure and HLA in healthy donors. Some clones are missing from TCRdb's copy, which holds only in-frame ones; the method was immunoSEQ multiplex PCR. The profile covers 130,000 or so clones, with approximately 82% appearing a single time and approximately 2% taken by the ten largest. The sample comprised PBMCs. Source of these receptors: a middle-aged woman in good health and CMV-seronegative. CDR3s include the opening cysteine and the closing phenylalanine or tryptophan. The order of the fields is D gene, V gene, clone size, J gene, CDR3 protein, CDR3 DNA. The D gene is left open where the match is weak. Some rows mark clone size as missing; the rest say once, few, many or name a class of expanded clone.

D gene: TRBD2
V gene: TRBV7-9
clone size: -
J gene: TRBJ2-1
CDR3 protein: CASSLLLAGYNEQFF
CDR3 DNA: TGTGCCAGCAGCTTACTACTAGCGGGCTACAATGAGCAGTTCTTC

D gene: -
V gene: TRBV4-3
clone size: -
J gene: TRBJ1-2
CDR3 protein: CASSQEKWASNYGYTF
CDR3 DNA: TGCGCCAGCAGCCAAGAAAAGTGGGCGTCTAACTATGGCTACACCTTC

D gene: -
V gene: TRBV7-9
clone size: few
J gene: TRBJ2-2
CDR3 protein: CASSSLAAGRNTGELFF
CDR3 DNA: TGTGCCAGCAGCTCCTTAGCGGCGGGGAGGAACACCGGGGAGCTGTTTTTT

D gene: TRBD2
V gene: TRBV18
clone size: once
J gene: TRBJ2-3
CDR3 protein: CASSPSGGADTQYF
CDR3 DNA: TGTGCCAGCTCACCTTCGGGGGGGGCAGATACGCAGTATTTT

D gene: -
V gene: TRBV7-3
clone size: -
J gene: TRBJ2-1
CDR3 protein: CASSSTGHLYNEQFF
CDR3 DNA: TGTGCCAGCAGCTCCACGGGACACCTCTACAATGAGCAGTTCTTC

D gene: TRBD1
V gene: TRBV27
clone size: -
J gene: TRBJ1-4
CDR3 protein: CASSFLGTGHEKLFF
CDR3 DNA: TGTGCCAGCAGTTTCCTTGGGACAGGGCATGAAAAACTGTTTTTT

D gene: TRBD1
V gene: TRBV6-1
clone size: few
J gene: TRBJ1-2
CDR3 protein: CASSVRGRRANYGYTF
CDR3 DNA: TGTGCCAGCAGTGTAAGGGGGCGGAGGGCTAACTATGGCTACACCTTC

D gene: -
V gene: TRBV30
clone size: -
J gene: TRBJ2-5
CDR3 protein: CAWISYQETQYF
CDR3 DNA: TGTGCCTGGATAAGCTACCAAGAGACCCAGTACTTC

D gene: TRBD1
V gene: TRBV29-1
clone size: -
J gene: TRBJ1-2
CDR3 protein: CSEGGTGPSGYTF
CDR3 DNA: TGCAGCGAGGGGGGGACAGGCCCCTCTGGCTACACCTTC

D gene: -
V gene: TRBV10-3
clone size: few
J gene: TRBJ1-1
CDR3 protein: CAIRTQGAEAFF
CDR3 DNA: TGTGCCATCAGAACACAGGGAGCTGAAGCTTTCTTT

D gene: -
V gene: TRBV18
clone size: -
J gene: TRBJ1-1
CDR3 protein: CASSPQGEAFF
CDR3 DNA: TGTGCCAGCTCACCACAGGGGGAAGCTTTCTTT

D gene: -
V gene: TRBV18
clone size: few
J gene: TRBJ2-7
CDR3 protein: CASSPGGGGYEQYF
CDR3 DNA: TGTGCCAGCTCACCAGGAGGGGGGGGCTACGAGCAGTACTTC

D gene: -
V gene: TRBV7-2
clone size: -
J gene: TRBJ2-3
CDR3 protein: CASSPGNTDTQYF
CDR3 DNA: TGTGCCAGCAGCCCCGGGAACACAGATACGCAGTATTTT

D gene: -
V gene: TRBV7-3
clone size: -
J gene: TRBJ2-7
CDR3 protein: CASSLQQGIFYEQYF
CDR3 DNA: TGTGCCAGCAGCTTACAGCAGGGAATATTTTACGAGCAGTACTTC

D gene: -
V gene: TRBV27
clone size: few
J gene: TRBJ2-3
CDR3 protein: CASSLFGSTDTQYF
CDR3 DNA: TGTGCCAGCAGTTTATTTGGTAGTACGGATACGCAGTATTTT

D gene: TRBD2
V gene: TRBV4-1
clone size: -
J gene: TRBJ2-7
CDR3 protein: CASSQPTSGRDSEQYF
CDR3 DNA: TGCGCCAGCAGCCAGCCCACTAGCGGGAGGGATTCTGAGCAGTACTTC

D gene: -
V gene: TRBV7-9
clone size: -
J gene: TRBJ2-1
CDR3 protein: CASSYRVGNEQFF
CDR3 DNA: TGTGCCAGCAGCTACAGGGTAGGGAATGAGCAGTTCTTC

D gene: -
V gene: TRBV28
clone size: -
J gene: TRBJ1-1
CDR3 protein: CASSQRGFTEAFF
CDR3 DNA: TGTGCCAGCAGTCAAAGGGGTTTCACTGAAGCTTTCTTT

D gene: -
V gene: TRBV30
clone size: -
J gene: TRBJ2-1
CDR3 protein: CAWSVHPRDEQFF
CDR3 DNA: TGTGCCTGGAGTGTACACCCCCGGGATGAGCAGTTCTTC

D gene: TRBD1
V gene: TRBV7-8
clone size: -
J gene: TRBJ1-6
CDR3 protein: CASSHRGRDGSPLHF
CDR3 DNA: TGTGCCAGCAGCCACAGGGGTAGGGACGGTTCACCCCTCCACTTT

D gene: TRBD2
V gene: TRBV4-1
clone size: few
J gene: TRBJ2-7
CDR3 protein: CASSHVQAGPYEQYF
CDR3 DNA: TGCGCCAGCAGCCATGTACAAGCGGGACCCTACGAGCAGTACTTC

D gene: -
V gene: TRBV28
clone size: -
J gene: TRBJ1-3
CDR3 protein: CASSTQGTDTIYF
CDR3 DNA: TGTGCCAGCAGTACACAGGGCACAGACACCATATATTTT

D gene: -
V gene: TRBV19
clone size: -
J gene: TRBJ2-7
CDR3 protein: CASSSFRGYEQYF
CDR3 DNA: TGTGCCAGTAGTTCCTTTAGGGGCTACGAACAGTACTTC

D gene: -
V gene: TRBV28
clone size: -
J gene: TRBJ2-7
CDR3 protein: CASSLSSYEQYF
CDR3 DNA: TGTGCCAGCAGTTTGTCGTCCTACGAGCAGTACTTC

D gene: TRBD2
V gene: TRBV18
clone size: -
J gene: TRBJ2-5
CDR3 protein: CASSHTYSGGKETQYF
CDR3 DNA: TGTGCCAGCTCGCATACTTACAGCGGGGGGAAAGAGACCCAGTACTTC

D gene: TRBD1
V gene: TRBV29-1
clone size: few
J gene: TRBJ2-1
CDR3 protein: CSAARDRGVNEQFF
CDR3 DNA: TGCAGCGCCGCCCGGGACAGGGGAGTCAATGAGCAGTTCTTC

D gene: -
V gene: TRBV28
clone size: -
J gene: TRBJ1-2
CDR3 protein: CASSPDPGAGAFHLNYGYTF
CDR3 DNA: TGTGCCAGCAGTCCTGACCCCGGGGCGGGGGCTTTCCACCTTAACTATGGCTACACCTTC

D gene: -
V gene: TRBV28
clone size: -
J gene: TRBJ1-4
CDR3 protein: CASSSGDLEKLFF
CDR3 DNA: TGTGCCAGCAGTTCAGGGGATCTTGAAAAACTGTTTTTT

D gene: TRBD2
V gene: TRBV29-1
clone size: -
J gene: TRBJ2-3
CDR3 protein: CSAAGLHTDTQYF
CDR3 DNA: TGCAGCGCAGCGGGACTACACACAGATACGCAGTATTTT

D gene: TRBD2
V gene: TRBV10-3
clone size: -
J gene: TRBJ2-2
CDR3 protein: CAISPTSGSDTGELFF
CDR3 DNA: TGTGCCATCAGCCCGACTAGCGGGAGCGACACCGGGGAGCTGTTTTTT

D gene: TRBD2
V gene: TRBV5-1
clone size: -
J gene: TRBJ2-7
CDR3 protein: CASSLATSGRPYEQYF
CDR3 DNA: TGCGCCAGCAGCTTGGCTACTAGCGGGAGGCCGTACGAGCAGTACTTC

D gene: -
V gene: TRBV18
clone size: -
J gene: TRBJ2-1
CDR3 protein: CASSPGQKKHNEQFF
CDR3 DNA: TGTGCCAGCTCACCAGGGCAAAAAAAGCACAATGAGCAGTTCTTC

D gene: TRBD1
V gene: TRBV5-1
clone size: -
J gene: TRBJ1-2
CDR3 protein: CASSLAQGAPGYGYTF
CDR3 DNA: TGCGCCAGCAGCTTGGCGCAGGGGGCGCCTGGATATGGCTACACCTTC

D gene: -
V gene: TRBV7-6
clone size: -
J gene: TRBJ1-2
CDR3 protein: CASSIPGTNYGYTF
CDR3 DNA: TGTGCCAGCAGCATTCCCGGGACAAACTATGGCTACACCTTC

D gene: -
V gene: TRBV6-5
clone size: -
J gene: TRBJ1-1
CDR3 protein: CASSQAYTEAFF
CDR3 DNA: TGTGCCAGCAGTCAGGCCTACACTGAAGCTTTCTTT

D gene: TRBD1
V gene: TRBV27
clone size: -
J gene: TRBJ1-4
CDR3 protein: CASSPLWTGMGEKLFF
CDR3 DNA: TGTGCCAGCAGTCCGCTCTGGACAGGGATGGGAGAAAAACTGTTTTTT

D gene: -
V gene: TRBV7-9
clone size: -
J gene: TRBJ1-1
CDR3 protein: CSSSSPRDTEAFF
CDR3 DNA: TGTTCCAGCAGCTCTCCCCGGGACACTGAAGCTTTCTTT

D gene: -
V gene: TRBV7-9
clone size: -
J gene: TRBJ2-2
CDR3 protein: CAPLANTGELFF
CDR3 DNA: TGTGCCCCACTAGCGAACACCGGGGAGCTGTTTTTT

D gene: -
V gene: TRBV7-2
clone size: once
J gene: TRBJ1-4
CDR3 protein: CASSPGVVVGEKLFF
CDR3 DNA: TGTGCCAGCAGCCCGGGGGTAGTCGTAGGGGAAAAACTGTTTTTT

D gene: -
V gene: TRBV2
clone size: -
J gene: TRBJ1-1
CDR3 protein: CARRSNTEAFF
CDR3 DNA: TGTGCCAGGCGGTCGAACACTGAAGCTTTCTTT

D gene: -
V gene: TRBV10-3
clone size: -
J gene: TRBJ2-7
CDR3 protein: CAISSGVGYSYEQYF
CDR3 DNA: TGTGCCATCAGTTCGGGAGTAGGGTACTCCTACGAGCAGTACTTC

D gene: -
V gene: TRBV4-3
clone size: -
J gene: TRBJ2-1
CDR3 protein: CASSQVIGDYNEQFF
CDR3 DNA: TGCGCCAGCAGCCAAGTAATTGGAGATTACAATGAGCAGTTCTTC

D gene: -
V gene: TRBV5-1
clone size: once
J gene: TRBJ1-1
CDR3 protein: CASSLGGGTEAFF
CDR3 DNA: TGCGCCAGCAGCTTAGGGGGGGGGACTGAAGCTTTCTTT

D gene: -
V gene: TRBV7-3
clone size: -
J gene: TRBJ1-1
CDR3 protein: CASSSSVNTEAFF
CDR3 DNA: TGTGCCAGCAGCTCGTCTGTGAACACTGAAGCTTTCTTT

D gene: TRBD1
V gene: TRBV29-1
clone size: -
J gene: TRBJ2-1
CDR3 protein: CSVEWWDRWSNEQFF
CDR3 DNA: TGCAGCGTTGAATGGTGGGACAGGTGGTCAAATGAGCAGTTCTTC

D gene: -
V gene: TRBV5-1
clone size: -
J gene: TRBJ2-6
CDR3 protein: CASCEGSASGANVLTF
CDR3 DNA: TGCGCCAGCTGTGAGGGATCGGCCTCTGGGGCCAACGTCCTGACTTTC

D gene: -
V gene: TRBV7-2
clone size: -
J gene: TRBJ2-1
CDR3 protein: CASSFSSGSGDNEQFF
CDR3 DNA: TGTGCCAGCAGCTTCTCTTCCGGTAGCGGAGACAATGAGCAGTTCTTC

D gene: TRBD1
V gene: TRBV5-1
clone size: -
J gene: TRBJ2-7
CDR3 protein: CASSLGLSGQAYEQYF
CDR3 DNA: TGCGCCAGCAGCTTGGGATTGTCCGGACAGGCTTACGAGCAGTACTTC

D gene: -
V gene: TRBV7-9
clone size: -
J gene: TRBJ2-7
CDR3 protein: CASSQEVEQYF
CDR3 DNA: TGTGCCAGCAGCCAGGAGGTTGAGCAGTACTTC